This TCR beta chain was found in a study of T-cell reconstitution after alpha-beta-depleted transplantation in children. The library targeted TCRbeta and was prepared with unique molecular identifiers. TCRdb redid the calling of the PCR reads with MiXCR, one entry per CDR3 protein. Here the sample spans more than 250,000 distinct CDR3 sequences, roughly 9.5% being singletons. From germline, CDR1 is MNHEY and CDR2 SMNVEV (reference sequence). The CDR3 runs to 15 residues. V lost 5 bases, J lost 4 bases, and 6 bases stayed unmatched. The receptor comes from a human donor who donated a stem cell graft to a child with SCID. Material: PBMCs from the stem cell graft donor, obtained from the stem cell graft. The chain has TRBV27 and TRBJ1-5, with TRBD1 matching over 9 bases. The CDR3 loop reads CASSPGQGLNQPQHF. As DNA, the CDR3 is TGTGCCAGCAGTCCGGGACAGGGTTTGAATCAGCCCCAGCATTTT.